The 30 T cell receptor beta chains given below trace back to one sample, sequenced in a study of blood T cell repertoires in COVID-19. Clones were sequenced by immunoSEQ multiplex PCR, and TCRdb holds only the in-frame ones, with some missing. The sample contains about 320,000 clones, around 83% of which appear only once. The sequencing sample was made of peripheral blood. The receptors were sampled from a woman aged 45-59 years with acute or convalescent COVID-19.

This clone turned up a few times. This sequence joins TRBV3-1 (or the pseudogene TRBV3-2) and TRBJ2-4; D is uncertain. V lost 4 bases and J lost 6, with 19 bases in between. The CDR3 has 16 amino acids. Germline CDR1 is LGHDT and CDR2 is YNNKEL (reference sequence). CDR3 amino acids: CASSPRLWAEPNIQYF. The CDR3 DNA reads as TGTGCCAGCAGCCCCCGTCTATGGGCAGAACCAAACATTCAGTACTTC.

The V gene is TRBV30, the J gene TRBJ1-4; D gene unclear. The CDR3 runs to 14 residues. Looked up from germline, CDR1 is GTSNPN and CDR2 is SVGIG (reference sequence). V lost 2 bases, J lost 8 bases, and 15 bases lay in between. The CDR3, as DNA: TGTGCCTGGAGTTCGTTAGGCTCGGGGGAAAAACTGTTTTTT. This sequence encodes CAWSSLGSGEKLFF.

The chain employs TRBV4-3 and TRBJ2-3, with 12 positions matching TRBD1. CDR3 size: 16 residues. Germline CDR1 and CDR2: LGHNA and YSLEER. V shed 1 base and J 2 bases; nucleotides not matched to a gene: 1. The CDR3 region is CASSQGGQGATDTQYF. The CDR3, as DNA: TGCGCCAGCAGCCAAGGGGGACAGGGGGCCACAGATACGCAGTATTTT.

V gene TRBV24-1 combines with J gene TRBJ1-2; 8 bases agree with TRBD1. The CDR3 loop spans 14 amino acids. The germline gives CDR1 KGHDR, CDR2 SFDVKD. The trim removed 4 bases at V and 6 bases at J, leaving 6 bases unmatched. CDR3 nucleotide sequence: TGTGCCACCAGTGACTCGGACAGGGAGAATGGCTACACCTTC. Translating gives CATSDSDRENGYTF.

The rearrangement joins TRBV12-3 or TRBV12-4 to TRBJ2-1; D is ambiguous. V lost 3 bases and J 7 bases, leaving 10 bases between the germline ends. CDR3 length: 13 residues. As DNA, the CDR3 is TGTGCCAGCAGTTTCTCATCGAGAAATGAGCAGTTCTTC. As protein: CASSFSSRNEQFF.

The chain is built from TRBV6-4 and TRBJ1-2; a weak D match, TRBD1 (5 bases). Germline loops: CDR1 MRHNA, CDR2 SNTAGT. V lost 6 bases and J lost 6, with 14 bases in between. This CDR3 contains 13 residues. CDR3 protein: CASRHDSRDGYTF. DNA for the CDR3: TGTGCCAGCAGGCACGACAGTAGGGATGGCTACACCTTC.

The rearrangement links TRBV14 to TRBJ1-1; a possible D gene is TRBD1 (5 bases). The V end was cut by 4 bases, the J end by 0 bases, with 15 bases between. CDR3 size: 16 residues. Germline-derived CDR1 and CDR2 are SGHDN and FVKESK. CDR3 sequence reads: CASSLSIDSLNTEAFF. The CDR3 nucleotides read TGTGCCAGCAGCCTATCGATCGACAGTTTGAACACTGAAGCTTTCTTT.

The gene calls are TRBV6-2 or TRBV6-3 and TRBJ2-7, with 8 bases that match TRBD1. From germline, CDR1 is MNHEY and CDR2 SVGEGT. With V trimmed by 2 bases and J by 5 bases, 2 bases remained unmatched. The CDR3 is 13 residues long. This chain's CDR3 is CASSYVDRDEQYF. The CDR3, as DNA: TGTGCCAGCAGTTACGTGGACAGGGACGAGCAGTACTTC.

The chain recombines TRBV6-5 with TRBJ1-3; D perhaps matches TRBD1 (5 bases). Trimming removed 5 bases from V and 4 bases from J, with 12 bases in between. The CDR3 length is 14 residues. Germline V CDR1 and CDR2: MNHEY, SVGAGI. In DNA, the CDR3 is TGTGCCAGCAGTCCCCCGGGGGAAGGAAACACCATATATTTT. Translation: CASSPPGEGNTIYF.

The table lists this clone with a count of one. The chain is built from TRBV7-2 and TRBJ2-7; TRBD2 agrees at 11 bases. Germline V gives CDR1 SGHTA, CDR2 FQGNSA. This CDR3 has 13 residues. V lost 4 bases and J lost 5; bases outside the gene matches: 1. This chain's CDR3 is CASSSGLADEQYF. Written as DNA, the CDR3 is TGTGCCAGCAGCTCGGGACTAGCGGACGAGCAGTACTTC. The complete variable domain, with remaining parts taken from reference TRBV7-2 and TRBJ2-7, reads GAGVSQSPSNKVTEKGKDVELRCDPISGHTALYWYRQSLGQGLEFLIYFQGNSAPDKSGLPSDRFSAERTGGSVSTLTIQRTQQEDSAVYLCASSSGLADEQYFGPGTRLTVT.

V usage is TRBV6-5 and J usage is TRBJ1-2, with 7 bases identical to TRBD1. CDR3 size: 14 residues. Germline V gene sequence: CDR1 MNHEY, CDR2 SVGAGI. With V trimmed by 6 bases and J by 4 bases, 8 bases remained unmatched. CDR3 amino acids: CASRNRGSGYGYTF. CDR3 nucleotide sequence: TGTGCCAGCAGAAACAGGGGCAGCGGCTATGGCTACACCTTC.

The chain joins TRBV6-6 to TRBJ1-1; D ambiguous. The V gene lost 0 bases and the J gene lost 7 bases, with 12 bases spanning the gap. The CDR3 covers 14 residues. Germline-derived CDR1 and CDR2 are MNHNY and SVGAGI (reference sequence). This chain's CDR3 is CASSYSNPSVEAFF. The CDR3 nucleotides are TGTGCCAGCAGTTACTCGAATCCCTCGGTTGAAGCTTTCTTT.

J is TRBJ2-3 and V is TRBV19; D is undetermined. The length of the CDR3 is 13 residues. Germline-derived CDR1 and CDR2 are LNHDA and SQIVND (reference sequence). V was cut by 6 bases and J by 0 bases, with 7 bases left in between. The CDR3 reads CASRSDSTDTQYF. CDR3 DNA sequence: TGTGCCAGTAGGAGCGACAGCACAGATACGCAGTATTTT.

J is TRBJ2-1 and V is TRBV3-1 (or the pseudogene TRBV3-2); 15 bases are shared with TRBD2. Germline loops: CDR1 LGHDT, CDR2 YNNKEL (reference sequence). J lost 10 bases, V lost 4 bases, and 5 bases had no gene match. This CDR3 is built from 15 residues. This CDR3 is CASSLRTSGGGEQFF. CDR3 bases: TGTGCCAGCAGCCTAAGGACTAGCGGGGGGGGCGAGCAGTTCTTC.

This clone was observed once. The V call is TRBV21-1, the J call TRBJ1-6; the D segment call TRBD1 is taken from the table without a DNA check. TRBV21-1 is a pseudogene locus. The CDR3 consists of 17 residues. The CDR3 coding sequence is TGTGCCAGCAGCAAAAAGAGACAGGGGGCCTCTAATTCACCCCTCCACTTT. Amino acids: CASSKKRQGASNSPLHF.

This chain connects TRBV18 to TRBJ1-2; 7 nucleotides agree with TRBD1. The length of the CDR3 is 15 residues. Germline CDR1 KGHSH, CDR2 LQKENI. V gave up 4 bases and J gave up 7 bases; unmatched junction bases: 12. The CDR3 protein is CASSQAGDRTGGYTF. The DNA for the CDR3 is TGTGCCAGCTCACAGGCCGGGGACAGAACGGGTGGCTACACCTTC.

The chain uses TRBV14 and TRBJ1-6, with 10 bases aligning to TRBD1. CDR1 is SGHDN and CDR2 is FVKESK in the germline V gene. The ends lost 4 bases at V and 14 bases at J; junction bases unmatched: 5. There are 13 residues in the CDR3. In DNA, the CDR3 is TGTGCCAGCAGCCCCGGGACAGGGGTGTCCCTCCACTTT. It yields the protein CASSPGTGVSLHF.

This clone has just one count. The V and J genes are TRBV2 and TRBJ1-4; a possible D gene is TRBD1 (5 bases). Germline lookup yields CDR1 SNHLY and CDR2 FYNNEI. CDR3 length: 15 amino acids. Deletions cut 4 bases from V and 11 bases from J, with 20 bases between. CDR3 region: CASSGGLTMGLKLFF. The CDR3 bases are TGTGCCAGCAGTGGGGGCCTAACAATGGGGCTCAAACTGTTTTTT.

There are a few counts of this clone. The genes are TRBV19 and TRBJ2-7; 9 bases match TRBD1. This CDR3 has 14 residues. With V trimmed by 7 bases and J by 3 bases, 7 bases remained unmatched. Per the germline V gene, CDR1 is LNHDA and CDR2 is SQIVND (reference sequence). CDR3 bases: TGTGCCAGTACCTACAGGGGGCAAGGCTACGAGCAGTACTTC. It yields the protein CASTYRGQGYEQYF.

There are a few counts of this clone. The chain links TRBV2 to TRBJ1-1; D gene uncertain. The V and J ends lost 4 bases and 4 bases respectively, with 7 bases between them. CDR1 SNHLY and CDR2 FYNNEI come from the germline V gene. The length of the CDR3 is 12 residues. The chain's CDR3 is CASSVRGTEAFF. In nucleotides, the CDR3 is TGTGCCAGCAGTGTGCGGGGCACTGAAGCTTTCTTT.

The chain joins TRBV28 to TRBJ2-3; 15 bases map to TRBD2. V lost 4 bases, J lost 0 bases, and 8 bases stayed unmatched. The CDR3 runs to 19 residues. Germline V lookup: CDR1 MDHEN, CDR2 SYDVKM. CDR3: CASSSGTSGGPGSTDTQYF. CDR3 in DNA: TGTGCCAGCAGTTCCGGGACTAGCGGGGGGCCGGGGAGCACAGATACGCAGTATTTT.

The chain carries TRBV30 and TRBJ2-7; D possibly corresponds to TRBD2 (6 bases). CDR1 is GTSNPN, CDR2 SVGIG, per germline (reference sequence). The CDR3 consists of 15 residues. V was pared by 2 bases and J by 0 bases, with 14 bases between. The CDR3 DNA reads TGTGCCTGGAGTTCGGGACTCGCAAGCTCCTACGAGCAGTACTTC. It yields the protein CAWSSGLASSYEQYF.

The V gene is TRBV5-4, the J gene TRBJ2-1, with a tentative D call TRBD2 (7 bases). Looked up from germline, CDR1 is SGHNT and CDR2 is YYREEE (reference sequence). The CDR3 totals 16 residues. V lost 0 bases and J 7 bases, leaving 17 bases between the germline ends. DNA of the CDR3: TGTGCCAGCAGCTTGGCCGCGGGGGCGGGATATAATGAGCAGTTCTTC. Amino acid sequence: CASSLAAGAGYNEQFF.

The J gene is TRBJ2-7, the V gene TRBV29-1, with 9 bases that match TRBD1. There are 15 residues in the CDR3. Germline V CDR1 and CDR2: SQVTM, ANQGSEA. After removal of 7 bases from V and 3 bases from J, the junction contained 13 bases not matched to a gene. In DNA, the CDR3 is TGCAGCGCTGATGACAGGGGGGATTTGAACTACGAGCAGTACGTC. Encoded protein: CSADDRGDLNYEQYV.

J is TRBJ1-1 and V is TRBV19; unclear D gene. Germline-derived CDR1 and CDR2 are LNHDA and SQIVND (reference sequence). The CDR3 runs 13 residues. Trimming took off 7 bases at V and 5 bases at J, with 14 bases between the two ends. The CDR3 region is CASMSQEVTEAFF. The CDR3 region has the DNA TGTGCCAGTATGAGTCAGGAGGTTACTGAAGCTTTCTTT.

This chain joins TRBV5-1 and TRBJ1-1, with 10 bases matching TRBD1. The CDR3 loop spans 14 amino acids. Unmatched junction bases numbered 5, after V lost 4 bases and J lost 5 bases. The germline gives CDR1 SGHRS, CDR2 YFSETQ. This CDR3 reads CASSRTGGETEAFF. Here the CDR3 DNA reads TGCGCCAGCAGCAGGACAGGGGGAGAGACTGAAGCTTTCTTT.

The chain uses TRBV2 and TRBJ1-5; 12 bases line up with TRBD1. The length of the CDR3 is 16 residues. Per germline, CDR1 SNHLY and CDR2 FYNNEI. With 7 bases clipped from V and 6 bases from J, the junction kept 10 bases outside the gene matches. The chain's CDR3 is CASKPGQGASSQPQHF. The CDR3 DNA reads TGTGCCAGCAAACCGGGACAGGGGGCGTCGAGTCAGCCCCAGCATTTT. Full variable domain (rest looked up from reference TRBV2 and TRBJ1-5): EPEVTQTPSHQVTQMGQEVILRCVPISNHLYFYWYRQILGQKVEFLVSFYNNEISEKSEIFDDQFSVERPDGSNFTLKIRSTKLEDSAMYFCASKPGQGASSQPQHFGDGTRLSIL.

The rearrangement joins TRBV12-3 or TRBV12-4 to TRBJ2-7; 8 bases match TRBD2. Trimming cost V 6 bases and J 3 bases; bases outside gene matches: 4. The CDR3 runs to 13 residues. The CDR3 region has the DNA TGTGCCAGCAGCCTAAGCGGGAGCTACGAGCAGTACTTC. As protein: CASSLSGSYEQYF.

This clone was counted a few times. This chain uses TRBV11-2 with TRBJ1-3, with D possibly TRBD1 on 6 matching bases. In germline, CDR1 is SGHAT, CDR2 FQNNGV. The CDR3 length is 19 residues. The V and J ends lost 3 bases and 4 bases respectively, with 25 bases between them. CDR3: CASSLQPGHAMRRGNTIYF. The CDR3 coding sequence is TGTGCCAGCAGCTTGCAGCCGGGACACGCCATGCGGAGAGGAAACACCATATATTTT.

This clone was seen only once. The chain couples TRBV3-1 (or the pseudogene TRBV3-2) to TRBJ2-1; D might be TRBD2 (7 bases). Trimming stripped 4 bases from V and 4 bases from J, with 14 bases between. Germline V gives CDR1 LGHDT, CDR2 YNNKEL (reference sequence). The CDR3 has 15 residues. CDR3 sequence (DNA): TGTGCCAGCAGCCGGGGGGGGCTGGAGTACAATGAGCAGTTCTTC. It specifies CASSRGGLEYNEQFF.